These T cell receptor beta chains were read from a single sample in a study of T cells after yellow fever vaccination. MiXCR, run by TCRdb on the 5' RACE reads, gives a single entry per CDR3 protein. In the table there are some 120,000 distinct CDR3 sequences, more than 6.5% of which are singletons. Sequences were derived from CD4+ T cells sorted from PBMCs, sampled around 10 days after the first yellow fever vaccination. The source is a young man who received the YFV17D yellow fever vaccine. Each CDR3 is given with its conserved first and last residue. A D gene is named only where the DNA matches it firmly. Rows give clone size only sometimes, using once, few, many, or a class for an expanded clone.

v_call: TRBV7-9; d_call: -; j_call: TRBJ1-4; clone_size: few; cdr3_aa: CASSLIGQIGEKLFF; cdr3_nt: TGTGCCAGCAGCTTAATAGGACAAATTGGGGAAAAACTGTTTTTT
v_call: TRBV20-1; d_call: TRBD2; j_call: TRBJ2-3; clone_size: many; cdr3_aa: CSARDLVGGDTQYF; cdr3_nt: TGCAGTGCTAGAGATCTGGTCGGGGGGGATACGCAGTATTTT
v_call: TRBV7-2; d_call: TRBD1; j_call: TRBJ1-3; clone_size: many; cdr3_aa: CASSQSPGQGGNTIYF; cdr3_nt: TGTGCCAGCAGCCAATCTCCGGGACAGGGAGGAAACACCATATATTTT
v_call: TRBV20-1; d_call: -; j_call: TRBJ2-7; clone_size: many; cdr3_aa: CSAREAGPLVEQYF; cdr3_nt: TGCAGTGCTAGAGAAGCTGGCCCATTGGTAGAGCAGTACTTC
v_call: TRBV5-5; d_call: TRBD1; j_call: TRBJ1-4; clone_size: many; cdr3_aa: CASSWRSGQDEKLFF; cdr3_nt: TGTGCCAGCAGCTGGAGATCTGGACAGGATGAAAAACTGTTTTTT
v_call: TRBV20-1; d_call: -; j_call: TRBJ1-1; clone_size: many; cdr3_aa: CSAREGGTEAFF; cdr3_nt: TGCAGTGCTAGGGAAGGGGGCACTGAAGCTTTCTTT
v_call: TRBV5-4; d_call: -; j_call: TRBJ2-3; clone_size: many; cdr3_aa: CASSHDNSGLDTQYF; cdr3_nt: TGTGCCAGCAGCCACGACAATAGCGGTCTAGATACGCAGTATTTT
v_call: TRBV19; d_call: -; j_call: TRBJ2-2; clone_size: many; cdr3_aa: CASSINRYTGELFF; cdr3_nt: TGTGCCAGTAGTATAAACCGGTACACCGGGGAGCTGTTTTTT
v_call: TRBV24-1; d_call: -; j_call: TRBJ2-3; clone_size: many; cdr3_aa: CATSDPIANTQYF; cdr3_nt: TGTGCCACCAGTGACCCGATAGCCAATACGCAGTATTTT
v_call: TRBV4-1; d_call: -; j_call: TRBJ1-3; clone_size: many; cdr3_aa: CASSQAQTAAGNTIYF; cdr3_nt: TGCGCCAGCAGCCAAGCCCAGACAGCCGCTGGAAACACCATATATTTT
v_call: TRBV7-9; d_call: -; j_call: TRBJ1-2; clone_size: many; cdr3_aa: CASPSGGKLGGYTF; cdr3_nt: TGTGCCAGCCCTTCCGGGGGCAAGTTAGGAGGCTACACCTTC
v_call: TRBV11-2; d_call: -; j_call: TRBJ2-1; clone_size: many; cdr3_aa: CASSLWDFNEQFF; cdr3_nt: TGTGCCAGCAGCTTGTGGGATTTCAATGAGCAGTTCTTC
v_call: TRBV7-3; d_call: -; j_call: TRBJ2-5; clone_size: many; cdr3_aa: CASSFGREETQYF; cdr3_nt: TGTGCCAGCAGCTTTGGCAGGGAAGAGACCCAGTACTTC
v_call: TRBV3-1; d_call: -; j_call: TRBJ1-1; clone_size: -; cdr3_aa: CASRTNWAHTEAFF; cdr3_nt: TGTGCCAGCCGCACGAATTGGGCGCACACTGAAGCTTTCTTT
v_call: TRBV28; d_call: -; j_call: TRBJ2-7; clone_size: many; cdr3_aa: CASSRLHYEQYF; cdr3_nt: TGTGCCAGCAGCCGACTGCACTACGAGCAGTACTTC
v_call: TRBV5-1; d_call: TRBD2; j_call: TRBJ2-3; clone_size: many; cdr3_aa: CASSLGLAPTDTQYF; cdr3_nt: TGCGCCAGCAGCTTGGGACTAGCCCCCACAGATACGCAGTATTTT
v_call: TRBV3-1; d_call: -; j_call: TRBJ1-1; clone_size: few; cdr3_aa: CASSQSQGAGTEAFF; cdr3_nt: TGTGCCAGCAGCCAGTCACAGGGTGCTGGCACTGAAGCTTTCTTT
v_call: TRBV27; d_call: -; j_call: TRBJ1-2; clone_size: many; cdr3_aa: CASSPRRREGYTF; cdr3_nt: TGTGCCAGCAGTCCGAGGAGGCGGGAGGGCTACACCTTC
v_call: TRBV2; d_call: TRBD2; j_call: TRBJ2-3; clone_size: -; cdr3_aa: CARSRGLAGGFSTDTQYF; cdr3_nt: TGTGCCCGCAGCCGAGGACTAGCGGGGGGCTTTAGCACAGATACGCAGTATTTT
v_call: TRBV4-2; d_call: -; j_call: TRBJ1-1; clone_size: many; cdr3_aa: CASSQDDAGSNTEAFF; cdr3_nt: TGTGCCAGCAGCCAAGATGATGCCGGTTCGAACACTGAAGCTTTCTTT
v_call: TRBV7-8; d_call: TRBD1; j_call: TRBJ1-6; clone_size: many; cdr3_aa: CASSSGQPSSPLHF; cdr3_nt: TGTGCCAGCAGCTCGGGACAGCCAAGTTCACCCCTCCACTTT
v_call: TRBV6-1; d_call: TRBD1; j_call: TRBJ1-1; clone_size: many; cdr3_aa: CASKRQGTRNTEAFF; cdr3_nt: TGTGCCAGCAAAAGACAGGGAACAAGGAACACTGAAGCTTTCTTT
v_call: TRBV7-3; d_call: -; j_call: TRBJ2-4; clone_size: many; cdr3_aa: CASSPSGGLDIQYF; cdr3_nt: TGTGCCAGCAGCCCCTCGGGGGGCCTCGACATTCAGTACTTC
v_call: TRBV20-1; d_call: -; j_call: TRBJ1-1; clone_size: many; cdr3_aa: CSASPDGNTEAFF; cdr3_nt: TGCAGTGCTAGCCCGGACGGGAACACTGAAGCTTTCTTT